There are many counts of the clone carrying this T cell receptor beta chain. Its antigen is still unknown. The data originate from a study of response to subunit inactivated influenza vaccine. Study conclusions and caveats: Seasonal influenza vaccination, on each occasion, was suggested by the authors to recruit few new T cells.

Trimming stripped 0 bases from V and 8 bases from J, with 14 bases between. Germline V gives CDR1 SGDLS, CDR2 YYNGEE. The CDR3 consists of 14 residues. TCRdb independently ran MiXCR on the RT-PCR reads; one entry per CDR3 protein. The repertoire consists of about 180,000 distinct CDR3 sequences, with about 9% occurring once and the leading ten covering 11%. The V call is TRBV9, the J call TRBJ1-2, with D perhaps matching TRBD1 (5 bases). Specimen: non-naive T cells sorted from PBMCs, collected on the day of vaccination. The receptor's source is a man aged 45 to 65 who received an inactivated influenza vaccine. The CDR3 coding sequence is TGTGCCAGCAGCGTAGTTCCAGGGTCGGGAGGCTACACCTTC. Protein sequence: CASSVVPGSGGYTF.